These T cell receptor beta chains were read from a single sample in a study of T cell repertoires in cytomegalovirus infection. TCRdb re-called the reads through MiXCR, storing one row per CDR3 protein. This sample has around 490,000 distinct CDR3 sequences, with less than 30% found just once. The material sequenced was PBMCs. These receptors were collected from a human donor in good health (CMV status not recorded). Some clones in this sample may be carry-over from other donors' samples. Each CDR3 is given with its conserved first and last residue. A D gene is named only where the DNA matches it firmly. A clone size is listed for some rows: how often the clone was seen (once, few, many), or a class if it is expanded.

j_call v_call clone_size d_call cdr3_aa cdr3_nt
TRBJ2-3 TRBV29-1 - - CSVRTSRDTQYF TGCAGCGTTCGGACGTCCCGGGATACGCAGTATTTT
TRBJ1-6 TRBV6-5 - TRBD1 CASSYPKRQDRALHF TGTGCCAGCAGTTACCCCAAAAGACAGGACAGGGCCCTCCACTTT
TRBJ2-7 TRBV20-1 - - CSARPDPGVGYEQYF TGCAGTGCTAGGCCTGACCCTGGAGTTGGTTACGAGCAGTACTTC
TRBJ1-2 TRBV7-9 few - CASSLEDGFYGYTF TGTGCCAGCAGCTTAGAGGACGGGTTCTATGGCTACACCTTC
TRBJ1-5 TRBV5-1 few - CASSESGTNQPQHF TGCGCCAGCAGCGAGTCCGGGACTAATCAGCCCCAGCATTTT
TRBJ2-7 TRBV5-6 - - CASSLVGASYEQYF TGTGCCAGCAGCTTGGTGGGGGCTTCCTACGAGCAGTACTTC
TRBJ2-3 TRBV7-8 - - CASSSQRGGGTDTQYF TGTGCCAGCAGCTCACAGCGTGGAGGGGGCACAGATACGCAGTATTTT
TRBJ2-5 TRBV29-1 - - CSVESTETQYF TGCAGCGTTGAGAGTACGGAGACCCAGTACTTC
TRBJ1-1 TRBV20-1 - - CSARDLAYRYTEAFF TGCAGTGCTAGAGATTTAGCGTATCGGTACACTGAAGCTTTCTTT
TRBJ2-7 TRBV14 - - CASSQGGGGLEQYF TGTGCCAGCAGCCAGGGAGGAGGGGGTTTGGAGCAGTACTTC
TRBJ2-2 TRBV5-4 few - CASSLGDRTGELFF TGTGCCAGCAGCCTTGGGGACCGCACCGGGGAGCTGTTTTTT
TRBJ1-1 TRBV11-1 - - CASSSEPRDTEAFF TGTGCCAGCAGCTCCGAACCTCGCGACACTGAAGCTTTCTTT
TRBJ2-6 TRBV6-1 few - CASSPGHSGANVLTF TGTGCCAGCAGTCCGGGGCACTCTGGGGCCAACGTCCTGACTTTC
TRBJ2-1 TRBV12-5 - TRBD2 CASGLVRANPKGGRNYNEQFF TGTGCTAGTGGTTTGGTCAGGGCCAACCCCAAGGGCGGGAGAAATTACAATGAGCAGTTCTTC
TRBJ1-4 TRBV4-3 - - CASSQGGRQGGEKLFF TGCGCCAGCAGCCAAGGGGGAAGGCAGGGCGGTGAAAAACTGTTTTTT
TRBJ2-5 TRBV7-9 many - CASSHRDLTQETQYF TGTGCCAGCAGCCACCGGGACTTAACACAAGAGACCCAGTACTTC
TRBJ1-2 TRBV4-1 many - CASSQERGTDYGYTF TGCGCCAGCAGCCAAGAACGGGGGACGGACTATGGCTACACCTTC
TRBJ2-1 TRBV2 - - CASNRRDVNNEQFF TGTGCCAGCAACCGGCGGGACGTAAACAATGAGCAGTTCTTC
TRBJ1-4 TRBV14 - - CASSQYGGDEKLFF TGTGCCAGCAGCCAATACGGGGGCGACGAAAAACTGTTTTTT
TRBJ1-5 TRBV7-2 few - CASSLDGPQHF TGTGCCAGCAGCTTAGACGGCCCCCAGCATTTT
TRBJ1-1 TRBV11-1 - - CASSLVASGGEAFF TGTGCCAGCAGCTTAGTAGCTTCGGGGGGTGAAGCTTTCTTT
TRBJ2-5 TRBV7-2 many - CASSRPRETQYF TGTGCCAGCAGCCGCCCGAGGGAGACCCAGTACTTC
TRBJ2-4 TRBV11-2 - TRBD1 CASSLRQGVKNIQYF TGTGCCAGCAGCTTAAGACAGGGAGTCAAAAACATTCAGTACTTC
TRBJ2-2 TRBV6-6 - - CASTPTLSRGELFF TGTGCCAGCACCCCGACCCTCTCTCGCGGGGAGCTGTTTTTT
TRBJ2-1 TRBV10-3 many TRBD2 CAIRRTSGSESDEQFF TGTGCCATCAGAAGGACTAGCGGTAGTGAGAGCGATGAGCAGTTCTTC
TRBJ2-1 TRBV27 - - CASSLWGGSGDSYNEQFF TGTGCCAGCAGTCTATGGGGTGGTAGCGGTGACTCCTACAATGAGCAGTTCTTC
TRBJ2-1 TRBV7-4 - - CASSLRIGLGAYNEQFF TGTGCCAGCAGCCTACGGATAGGGTTGGGCGCCTACAATGAGCAGTTCTTC
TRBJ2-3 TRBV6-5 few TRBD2 CASSYLAGLVGDTQYF TGTGCCAGCAGTTACTTAGCGGGACTAGTCGGAGATACGCAGTATTTT
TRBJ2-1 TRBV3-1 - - CASSQPPLGPAGSYNEQFF TGTGCCAGCAGCCAACCCCCCCTAGGCCCGGCGGGCTCCTACAATGAGCAGTTCTTC
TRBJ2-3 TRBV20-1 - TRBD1 CSASPGPGQGRTDTQYF TGCAGTGCTAGTCCTGGGCCGGGACAGGGGAGGACAGATACGCAGTATTTT
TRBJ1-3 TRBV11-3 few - CASSLIRSGNTIYF TGTGCCAGCAGCTTAATCCGCTCTGGAAACACCATATATTTT
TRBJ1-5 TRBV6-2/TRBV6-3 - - CASSFGGPNQPQHF TGTGCCAGCAGTTTTGGGGGGCCCAATCAGCCCCAGCATTTT
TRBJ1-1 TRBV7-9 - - CASSGGGKAFF TGTGCCAGCAGCGGGGGGGGGAAAGCTTTCTTT
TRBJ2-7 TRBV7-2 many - CASSLGGQSYEQYF TGTGCCAGCAGCTTAGGAGGGCAGTCCTACGAGCAGTACTTC
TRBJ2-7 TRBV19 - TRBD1 CASSTGTGGYEQYF TGTGCCAGTAGTACCGGGACAGGGGGCTACGAGCAGTACTTC
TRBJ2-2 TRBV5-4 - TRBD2 CASSLGLAGRIGELFF TGTGCCAGCAGCTTGGGACTAGCGGGGAGGATCGGGGAGCTGTTTTTT
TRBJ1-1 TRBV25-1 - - CASSDSGENTEAFF TGTGCCAGCAGTGATTCGGGGGAGAACACTGAAGCTTTCTTT
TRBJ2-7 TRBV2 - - CASRAGGGYEQYF TGTGCCAGCAGGGCAGGGGGAGGCTACGAGCAGTACTTC
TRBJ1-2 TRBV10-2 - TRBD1 CASIAGQGADGYTF TGCGCCAGCATTGCGGGACAGGGGGCAGATGGCTACACCTTC
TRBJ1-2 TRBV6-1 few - CASEPINYGYTF TGTGCCAGCGAGCCGATTAACTATGGCTACACCTTC
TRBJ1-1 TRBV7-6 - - CASSLGMDEAFF TGTGCCAGCAGCTTAGGAATGGATGAAGCTTTCTTT
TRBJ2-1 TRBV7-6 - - CASSFPPDYNEQFF TGTGCCAGCAGCTTCCCCCCCGACTACAATGAGCAGTTCTTC
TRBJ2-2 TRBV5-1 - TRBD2 CASSSGTSVTGELFF TGCGCCAGCAGCTCCGGGACTAGCGTCACCGGGGAGCTGTTTTTT
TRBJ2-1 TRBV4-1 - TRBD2 CARGTSGTPLSEQFF TGCGCCAGGGGGACTAGCGGGACTCCCCTAAGTGAGCAGTTCTTC
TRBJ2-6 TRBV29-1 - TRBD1 CSTITGGRGGANVLTF TGCAGTACTATTACAGGGGGCAGAGGAGGGGCCAACGTCCTGACTTTC
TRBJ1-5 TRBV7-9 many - CASSLDGFLGEPQHF TGTGCCAGCAGCTTGGACGGTTTTTTGGGCGAGCCCCAGCATTTT
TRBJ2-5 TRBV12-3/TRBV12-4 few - CASSFHRVGETQYF TGTGCCAGCAGTTTTCACAGGGTAGGGGAGACCCAGTACTTC
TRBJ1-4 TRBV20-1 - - CSARPGLENEKLFF TGCAGTGCTAGACCGGGACTGGAGAATGAAAAACTGTTTTTT
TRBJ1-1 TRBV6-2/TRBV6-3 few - CASTDYQGRNTEAFF TGTGCCAGCACTGACTACCAGGGGCGGAACACTGAAGCTTTCTTT
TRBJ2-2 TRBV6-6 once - CASSGIGTGEPFF TGTGCCAGCAGCGGAATTGGGACTGGGGAGCCGTTTTTT
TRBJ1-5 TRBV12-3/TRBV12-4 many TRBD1 CASSLADRVQPQHF TGTGCCAGCAGTTTAGCTGACAGGGTTCAGCCCCAGCATTTT
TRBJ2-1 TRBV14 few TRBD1 CASSQMAGDRVLNEQFF TGTGCCAGCAGCCAAATGGCAGGGGACAGGGTGCTCAATGAGCAGTTCTTC
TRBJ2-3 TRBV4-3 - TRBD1 CASSQAGQNTDTQYF TGCGCCAGCAGCCAAGCGGGACAGAACACAGATACGCAGTATTTT
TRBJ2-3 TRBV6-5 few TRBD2 CASTQSGREADTQYF TGTGCCAGCACTCAAAGCGGGAGGGAGGCAGATACGCAGTATTTT
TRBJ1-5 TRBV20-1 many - CSARDGGGSGFFRQPQHF TGCAGTGCTAGAGATGGGGGAGGGTCTGGTTTTTTCCGTCAGCCCCAGCATTTT